This T cell receptor beta chain was retrieved from a study of OX40 agonist ivuxolimab in advanced cancers. This CDR3 contains 15 residues. V was clipped by 6 bases and J by 5 bases, with 16 bases between them. Germline CDR1 is LNHDA and CDR2 is SQIVND (reference sequence). The repertoire was sequenced with immunoSEQ multiplex PCR; TCRdb's copy has only in-frame clones and lacks some. The sample consists of tens of thousands of clones, around nine tenths of them appearing once. V usage is TRBV19 and J usage is TRBJ2-2; D is possibly TRBD1 or TRBD2 (5 bases each). The sample here was CD4+ or CD8+ T cells sorted from blood, taken in a trial of the OX40 agonist ivuxolimab. This sequence was found in an adult with an advanced solid tumor such as melanoma, head and neck, liver or kidney cancer. The CDR3 bases are TGTGCCAGTAGCAGAGCGGTCAGGGTGACCGGGGAGCTGTTTTTT. Its translation is CASSRAVRVTGELFF.